Listed below are T cell receptor beta chains from one sample, sequenced in a study of radiotherapy plus CTLA-4 blockade in lung cancer. Generated by immunoSEQ multiplex PCR, the TCRdb table keeps only in-frame clones and is missing some. The sample includes about 31,000 clones, 60% to 75% seen only once; the top ten take roughly 4.8%. Sample: peripheral blood, taken from a patient treated with radiotherapy plus ipilimumab. The receptors originated from a human donor with non-small cell lung cancer whose response to radiotherapy plus ipilimumab could not be evaluated. Both conserved end residues are part of each CDR3. The D gene is left open where the match is weak. Clone size is shown for a subset of rows, as once, few, many or a class of expanded clone.

CDR3 protein	CDR3 DNA	clone size	V gene	D gene	J gene
CASSSTGQAYGYTF	TGTGCCAGCAGTTCTACGGGACAGGCCTATGGCTACACCTTC	-	TRBV6-6	TRBD1	TRBJ1-2
CASSVLQGPGYTEAFF	TGTGCCAGCAGCGTCCTACAGGGCCCCGGTTATACTGAAGCTTTCTTT	-	TRBV9	-	TRBJ1-1
CASSDRQGREKLFF	TGTGCCAGCAGCGACCGGCAGGGTCGAGAAAAACTGTTTTTT	-	TRBV5-4	-	TRBJ1-4
CASSLFAGGNEKLFF	TGTGCCAGCAGTTTATTCGCAGGGGGCAATGAAAAACTGTTTTTT	few	TRBV27	TRBD1	TRBJ1-4
CASTRGAQTYGYTF	TGTGCCAGCACCCGGGGGGCGCAGACCTATGGCTACACCTTC	-	TRBV6-5	-	TRBJ1-2
CASSPDARGAIF	TGCGCCAGCAGCCCGGATGCCAGGGGTGCGATCTTC	-	TRBV5-1	-	TRBJ2-1
CASSLDFYEQYF	TGTGCCAGCAGCTTAGACTTCTACGAGCAGTACTTC	-	TRBV7-2	-	TRBJ2-7
CASSSSWTGSTSPLHF	TGTGCCAGCAGCTCTAGTTGGACAGGGTCCACTTCACCCCTCCACTTT	-	TRBV7-9	TRBD1	TRBJ1-6
CASRGSGTRSYEQYF	TGTGCCAGCAGAGGCTCCGGGACTAGATCCTACGAGCAGTACTTC	-	TRBV6-6	TRBD2	TRBJ2-7
CASKPSGSSYEQYF	TGTGCCAGTAAACCCAGCGGGAGCTCTTACGAGCAGTACTTC	-	TRBV2	TRBD2	TRBJ2-7
CASSLAGRIQETQYF	TGCGCCAGCAGCTTGGCGGGGAGGATTCAAGAGACCCAGTACTTC	once	TRBV5-1	-	TRBJ2-5
CASSPRVRLLEAFF	TGTGCCAGCAGTCCCCGAGTCAGGCTGCTTGAAGCTTTCTTT	-	TRBV28	-	TRBJ1-1
CASSLEFGETQYF	TGTGCCAGCAGCTTAGAGTTCGGGGAGACCCAGTACTTC	-	TRBV11-3	-	TRBJ2-5
CASSYGFGGRLEKLFF	TGTGCCAGCAGTTACGGGTTTGGGGGCAGGTTAGAAAAACTGTTTTTT	-	TRBV6-6	-	TRBJ1-4
CASSQDLNGGEAFF	TGTGCCAGCAGCCAGGACCTGAATGGGGGGGAAGCTTTCTTT	-	TRBV5-4	-	TRBJ1-1
CASSLRGLNEAFF	TGTGCCAGCAGCTTAAGGGGGTTGAATGAAGCTTTCTTT	once	TRBV7-2	-	TRBJ1-1
CASSFMGGARQPQHF	TGTGCCAGCAGTTTTATGGGTGGAGCGCGGCAGCCCCAGCATTTT	-	TRBV28	-	TRBJ1-5
CASSQVWDRSRTQYF	TGCGCCAGCAGCCAAGTTTGGGACAGGTCCCGGACCCAGTACTTC	-	TRBV4-1	TRBD1	TRBJ2-5
CASSPGTDGSYEQYF	TGTGCCAGCTCACCTGGGACAGACGGGTCCTACGAGCAGTACTTC	-	TRBV18	TRBD1	TRBJ2-7
CASSLVAAGGEKLFF	TGCGCCAGCAGCTTGGTGGCGGCTGGGGGGGAAAAACTGTTTTTT	-	TRBV5-1	-	TRBJ1-4
CASSSHGGLGEKLFF	TGTGCCAGCAGCTCGCACGGGGGGCTAGGTGAAAAACTGTTTTTT	-	TRBV2	-	TRBJ1-4
CASSVVGSLNTGELFF	TGTGCCAGCAGCGTAGTGGGCTCTTTGAACACCGGGGAGCTGTTTTTT	once	TRBV9	-	TRBJ2-2
CASSLTGGTSGRAGNIQYF	TGTGCCAGCAGCTTAACGGGAGGGACTAGCGGGAGGGCCGGTAACATTCAGTACTTC	-	TRBV7-3	TRBD2	TRBJ2-4
CASELHRGQRYEQYF	TGTGCCAGCGAACTACACAGGGGGCAAAGGTACGAGCAGTACTTC	-	TRBV2	TRBD1	TRBJ2-7
CASGSLGETQYF	TGTGCCAGCGGGAGTTTGGGAGAGACCCAGTACTTC	-	TRBV6-5	-	TRBJ2-5
CASSLDSQGETQYF	TGCGCCAGCAGCTTGGATAGCCAGGGGGAGACCCAGTACTTC	-	TRBV5-1	-	TRBJ2-5
CASDSRGFYNEQFF	TGTGCCAGCGACAGTAGGGGTTTCTACAATGAGCAGTTCTTC	-	TRBV28	-	TRBJ2-1
CSVRLSGNTIYF	TGCAGCGTTCGTCTCTCTGGAAACACCATATATTTT	-	TRBV29-1	-	TRBJ1-3
CASSLDEREKFF	TGTGCCAGCAGCCTAGATGAGCGGGAGAAGTTCTTC	-	TRBV7-9	TRBD2	TRBJ2-1
CASSLLSGPAEAFF	TGTGCCAGCAGTTTATTGAGCGGACCCGCTGAAGCTTTCTTT	-	TRBV28	-	TRBJ1-1
CASSESPRRQETQYF	TGTGCCAGCAGCGAGTCCCCTAGGCGGCAAGAGACCCAGTACTTC	-	TRBV9	-	TRBJ2-5
CAWTGWTGQETQYF	TGTGCCTGGACCGGATGGACAGGGCAAGAGACCCAGTACTTC	-	TRBV30	TRBD1	TRBJ2-5
CAIRLGGPNTGELFF	TGTGCCATAAGGCTCGGGGGACCGAACACCGGGGAGCTGTTTTTT	-	TRBV7-9	-	TRBJ2-2
CSVEGRRAEQFF	TGCAGCGTTGAAGGGAGGAGGGCTGAGCAGTTCTTC	-	TRBV29-1	-	TRBJ2-1
CASSQNRGRSYEQYF	TGTGCCAGCAGCCAAAACAGGGGGCGATCCTACGAGCAGTACTTC	once	TRBV7-6	TRBD1	TRBJ2-7
CASSLSPGNTEAFF	TGTGCCAGCAGTTTATCTCCAGGGAACACTGAAGCTTTCTTT	once	TRBV27	-	TRBJ1-1
CASSPMGGVNTGELFF	TGTGCCAGCAGCCCCATGGGGGGGGTAAACACCGGGGAGCTGTTTTTT	-	TRBV25-1	TRBD2	TRBJ2-2